This is a list of T cell receptor beta chains from one sample in a study of control samples from healthy donors and cancer patients. Data came from immunoSEQ multiplex PCR; TCRdb stores just in-frame clones and leaves some out. The data show some 130,000 clones, approximately 92% seen once. Input material: blood. These receptors came from a woman aged 50 to 60 in good health. Each CDR3 is given with its conserved first and last residue. D genes are given only for firm matches. Expanded clones get a size class; other rows say once, few or many, or leave the size out.

CDR3nt | CDR3aa | d_gene | v_gene | abundance | j_gene
TGTGCCAGCAGTTTTGGGCTGAACACTGAAGCTTTCTTT | CASSFGLNTEAFF | NA | TRBV12-3/TRBV12-4 | NA | TRBJ1-1
TGTGCCAGTAGTGATCCGTATGGCGCCGCCGCCTACGAGCAGTACTTC | CASSDPYGAAAYEQYF | NA | TRBV19 | NA | TRBJ2-7
TGTGCCACCAGTGACCCCACCTACAATGAGCAGTTCTTC | CATSDPTYNEQFF | NA | TRBV24-1 | NA | TRBJ2-1
TGTGCCAGTAGTAGAACGGACAGGGGGGACTATGGCTACACCTTC | CASSRTDRGDYGYTF | TRBD1 | TRBV19 | NA | TRBJ1-2
TGTGCCAGCAGTGACTCTTTTCGGGGCACCGGGGAGCTGTTTTTT | CASSDSFRGTGELFF | NA | TRBV2 | NA | TRBJ2-2
TGTGCCAGCAAACCGTCCCGAGACGGTGGCTACACCTTC | CASKPSRDGGYTF | NA | TRBV5-6 | NA | TRBJ1-2
TGTGCCACCGCACTCGAGGGGACTTGGGGTCAGCCCCAGCATTTT | CATALEGTWGQPQHF | NA | TRBV15 | NA | TRBJ1-5
TGTGCCAGCAGTTTACAGGGGTTGAACACTGAAGCTTTCTTT | CASSLQGLNTEAFF | NA | TRBV27 | once | TRBJ1-1
TGTGCCAGCAGCTTAGGGCCCGCACTTGAAGCTTTCTTT | CASSLGPALEAFF | NA | TRBV7-8 | NA | TRBJ1-1
TGTGCCAGCAGCCAAGTTGGGACAGGATCCTCCACAGATACGCAGTATTTT | CASSQVGTGSSTDTQYF | TRBD1 | TRBV3-1/TRBV3-2 | NA | TRBJ2-3
TGTGCCAGCTCACCAAAAGGACAGGCGTCTGAAGCTTTCTTT | CASSPKGQASEAFF | TRBD1 | TRBV18 | NA | TRBJ1-1
TGTGCCAGCTCACCAGTGGAGGGAGGCAATCAGCCCCAGCATTTT | CASSPVEGGNQPQHF | NA | TRBV18 | NA | TRBJ1-5
TGTGCCAGTAGAAACACAATAAAATCGAGGTACACTGAAGCTTTCTTT | CASRNTIKSRYTEAFF | NA | TRBV19 | NA | TRBJ1-1
TGTGCCAGCAGCCGAGGTAACAGGGGGACTGAAGCTTTCTTT | CASSRGNRGTEAFF | TRBD1 | TRBV11-2 | few | TRBJ1-1
TGCGCCAGCAGCTTGGGAGGAAATCGGGACACTGAAGCTTTCTTT | CASSLGGNRDTEAFF | NA | TRBV5-1 | NA | TRBJ1-1
TGTGCCAGCAGTTCGACAGTTAACACTGAAGCTTTCTTT | CASSSTVNTEAFF | NA | TRBV6-5 | few | TRBJ1-1
TGCGCCAGCAGCTTGGATCCGGGGCAGGCCTATGGCTACACCTTC | CASSLDPGQAYGYTF | NA | TRBV5-1 | NA | TRBJ1-2
TGCGCCAGCAGCCAAGATGGTGCGGGGGGTTTCACAGATACGCAGTATTTT | CASSQDGAGGFTDTQYF | TRBD2 | TRBV4-1 | NA | TRBJ2-3
TGTGCCAGCACCGAGAAACGCCGGGACGATCAGATTGTTGCTTTCTTT | CASTEKRRDDQIVAFF | NA | TRBV21-1 | once | TRBJ1-1
TGCGCCAGCAGCACGGGACAGGGGTCCTACGAGCAGTACTTC | CASSTGQGSYEQYF | TRBD1 | TRBV5-1 | NA | TRBJ2-7
TGTGCCAGCAGTTCTAACAGGTGGGATGAGCAGTTCTTC | CASSSNRWDEQFF | NA | TRBV6-5 | NA | TRBJ2-1
TGTGCCAGTAGTACCTCCCCACAGGGGGCTTACTATGGCTACACCTTC | CASSTSPQGAYYGYTF | TRBD1 | TRBV19 | NA | TRBJ1-2
TGTGCCAGCAGCCACTCGTCTAGGGGGCACACTGAAGCTTTCTTT | CASSHSSRGHTEAFF | TRBD1 | TRBV3-1/TRBV3-2 | once | TRBJ1-1
TGTGCCAGCAGCTTGGAAGGGGTACCCACAGATACGCAGTATTTT | CASSLEGVPTDTQYF | NA | TRBV5-6 | NA | TRBJ2-3
TGCAGTGCTAGTGGGGGCTCCGGGGCCAACGTCCTGACTTTC | CSASGGSGANVLTF | NA | TRBV20-1 | NA | TRBJ2-6